This is a list of T cell receptor beta chains from one sample in a study of blood T cells in healthy people across ages. TCRdb used MiXCR to reprocess the 5' RACE reads, holding one entry per CDR3 protein. The sample lists hundreds of thousands of distinct CDR3 sequences, about 43% occurring once. The specimen was blood. The origin of the receptors is a man of 80 years or more in good health. Both conserved end residues are trimmed from each CDR3. The order of the fields is V gene, D gene, J gene, CDR3 protein. D genes are given only for firm matches.

>TRBV9|-|TRBJ1-3
ASSPPVGWGRSGNTIY
>TRBV6-2/TRBV6-3|-|TRBJ2-3
ASSVYTDTQY
>TRBV7-8|-|TRBJ1-1
ASSLVSATGLNTEAF
>TRBV3-1|-|TRBJ2-1
ASSQAELGNERF
>TRBV28|-|TRBJ2-1
ASSLSVYSYNEQF
>TRBV6-2/TRBV6-3|TRBD1|TRBJ1-2
ASSYPRTGDGYT
>TRBV7-8|-|TRBJ2-3
ASSSGHSSDTQY
>TRBV20-1|TRBD1|TRBJ2-3
SAETGVITDTQY
>TRBV29-1|-|TRBJ2-2
SVRGARQTGELF
>TRBV12-5|TRBD1|TRBJ1-4
ASGSDRESEKLF
>TRBV7-2|-|TRBJ2-5
ASSSPIRAQETQY
>TRBV27|-|TRBJ2-1
ASSFLGQTFNNEQF
>TRBV5-6|TRBD1|-
ASSWTGGSSLEQY
>TRBV20-1|-|-
SAYGTTKYEQY
>TRBV29-1|-|TRBJ2-1
SVEDKLGVYEQF
>TRBV18|TRBD1|-
ASSPQGTAYEQY
>TRBV12-3/TRBV12-4|-|TRBJ1-2
ASSLTGNYGYT
>TRBV9|TRBD1|TRBJ2-1
ASSASSGTGVYNEQF
>TRBV6-5|-|TRBJ2-1
VSSPRRREYNEQF
>TRBV4-3|TRBD2|TRBJ2-5
ASSQDFSSGRVGRQETQY
>TRBV7-3|TRBD2|-
ASSLNPTAGRVEQY
>TRBV6-5|-|TRBJ2-7
ASRSIGDSLAAQY
>TRBV10-3|-|TRBJ2-5
AISVRQEQY
>TRBV7-2|-|TRBJ1-4
ASSAMGGTNEKLF
>TRBV5-1|-|TRBJ2-7
ASSLVQGRYEQY
>TRBV6-1|-|TRBJ1-1
ASRALREARAEAF